These T cell receptor beta chains were read from a single sample in a study of CD8 T cells in Susac syndrome. TCRdb recomputed calls from the immunoSEQ multiplex PCR reads with MiXCR, one row per CDR3 protein. The sample yields around 180,000 distinct CDR3 sequences, roughly 92% seen once. The specimen sequenced was CD4+ T cells from PBMCs. The receptors stem from a human donor with multiple sclerosis. Both conserved end residues are part of each CDR3. Fields, in order: V gene, clone size, D gene, CDR3 length, J gene, CDR3 DNA, CDR3 protein. D genes are given only for firm matches. The size field is filled for only some rows; it gives once, few, many or a size class.

V gene: TRBV7-9
clone size: .
D gene: .
CDR3 length: 17
J gene: TRBJ2-5
CDR3 DNA: TGTGCCAGCAGCGGCCCTGGAAGCTCACCCTTCCAAGAGACCCAGTACTTC
CDR3 protein: CASSGPGSSPFQETQYF

V gene: TRBV7-8
clone size: .
D gene: .
CDR3 length: 14
J gene: TRBJ1-5
CDR3 DNA: TGTGCCAGCAGTTCCGGGGCCGGCGGACAGCCCCAGCATTTT
CDR3 protein: CASSSGAGGQPQHF

V gene: TRBV28
clone size: .
D gene: TRBD1
CDR3 length: 13
J gene: TRBJ2-7
CDR3 DNA: TGTGCCAGCCTTTCCAGGGGGCACGACGAGCAGTACTTC
CDR3 protein: CASLSRGHDEQYF

V gene: TRBV5-1
clone size: .
D gene: .
CDR3 length: 15
J gene: TRBJ2-3
CDR3 DNA: TGCGCCAGCAGCTTGTTAGGGGATCAGACAGATACGCAGTATTTT
CDR3 protein: CASSLLGDQTDTQYF

V gene: TRBV4-3
clone size: .
D gene: TRBD1
CDR3 length: 13
J gene: TRBJ1-4
CDR3 DNA: TGCGCCAGCAGCCGGACAGGGAGTGAAAAACTGTTTTTT
CDR3 protein: CASSRTGSEKLFF

V gene: TRBV9
clone size: .
D gene: .
CDR3 length: 16
J gene: TRBJ2-1
CDR3 DNA: TGTGCCAGCAGCGTATTTAGTATAGCGGCCTACAATGAGCAGTTCTTC
CDR3 protein: CASSVFSIAAYNEQFF

V gene: TRBV5-4
clone size: .
D gene: TRBD2
CDR3 length: 16
J gene: TRBJ2-3
CDR3 DNA: TGTGCCAGCAGCCGGACTAGCGGGAGTCCGACAGATACGCAGTATTTT
CDR3 protein: CASSRTSGSPTDTQYF

V gene: TRBV10-3
clone size: .
D gene: .
CDR3 length: 12
J gene: TRBJ2-4
CDR3 DNA: TGTGCCATCAGTGTGGCGGGGAACATTCAGTACTTC
CDR3 protein: CAISVAGNIQYF

V gene: TRBV6-2/TRBV6-3
clone size: .
D gene: TRBD1
CDR3 length: 14
J gene: TRBJ1-1
CDR3 DNA: TGTGCCAGCAGTTACCCGGACAGGGGCGATGAAGCTTTCTTT
CDR3 protein: CASSYPDRGDEAFF

V gene: TRBV6-5
clone size: once
D gene: .
CDR3 length: 14
J gene: TRBJ2-5
CDR3 DNA: TGTGCCAGCAGCTCCGGGATCTACCAAGAGACCCAGTACTTC
CDR3 protein: CASSSGIYQETQYF

V gene: TRBV29-1
clone size: .
D gene: .
CDR3 length: 13
J gene: TRBJ2-4
CDR3 DNA: TGCAGCGTACTGGACGGGGCCAAAAACATTCAGTACTTC
CDR3 protein: CSVLDGAKNIQYF

V gene: TRBV5-8
clone size: .
D gene: .
CDR3 length: 14
J gene: TRBJ2-5
CDR3 DNA: TGTGCCAGCAGCCGACTGACAGTCCAAGAGACCCAGTACTTC
CDR3 protein: CASSRLTVQETQYF

V gene: TRBV3-1
clone size: .
D gene: TRBD2
CDR3 length: 14
J gene: TRBJ2-1
CDR3 DNA: TGTGCCAGCAGGCCTAGCGGGAGAAATGATGAGCAGTTCTTC
CDR3 protein: CASRPSGRNDEQFF

V gene: TRBV5-4
clone size: .
D gene: .
CDR3 length: 16
J gene: TRBJ2-7
CDR3 DNA: TGTGCCAGCAGCTTCGCAGGGGCAGCTTTAACCTACGAGCAGTACTTC
CDR3 protein: CASSFAGAALTYEQYF

V gene: TRBV2
clone size: .
D gene: .
CDR3 length: 13
J gene: TRBJ1-1
CDR3 DNA: TGTGCCAGCAGTGAGGGGCCCAACACTGAAGCTTTCTTT
CDR3 protein: CASSEGPNTEAFF

V gene: TRBV2
clone size: .
D gene: .
CDR3 length: 13
J gene: TRBJ2-7
CDR3 DNA: TGTGCCAGCAGTGTCTCCCCGTCCCTGGGGGGTGGCTTC
CDR3 protein: CASSVSPSLGGGF

V gene: TRBV18
clone size: .
D gene: TRBD1
CDR3 length: 13
J gene: TRBJ1-2
CDR3 DNA: TGTGCCAGCTCGACGGGACAGGCCCCGGGCTACACCTTC
CDR3 protein: CASSTGQAPGYTF

V gene: TRBV28
clone size: .
D gene: TRBD2
CDR3 length: 13
J gene: TRBJ2-3
CDR3 DNA: TGTGCCAGCTGCGGCGGGGGACCCACTTCGCAGTATTTT
CDR3 protein: CASCGGGPTSQYF

V gene: TRBV6-6
clone size: .
D gene: .
CDR3 length: 14
J gene: TRBJ2-7
CDR3 DNA: TGTGCCAGCGGAGCCAGGGGAGCCCCCTACGAGCAGTACTTC
CDR3 protein: CASGARGAPYEQYF

V gene: TRBV7-2
clone size: .
D gene: .
CDR3 length: 15
J gene: TRBJ1-5
CDR3 DNA: TGTGCCAGCAGCTTAGGTACAGCTAGCAATCAGCCCCAGCATTTT
CDR3 protein: CASSLGTASNQPQHF

V gene: TRBV29-1
clone size: .
D gene: TRBD1
CDR3 length: 13
J gene: TRBJ1-3
CDR3 DNA: TGCAGCGTTGGGACAGGTTCTGGAAACACCATATATTTT
CDR3 protein: CSVGTGSGNTIYF

V gene: TRBV15
clone size: .
D gene: TRBD1
CDR3 length: 14
J gene: TRBJ2-3
CDR3 DNA: TGTGCCACCAGCAGGGGACAGGGTACAGATACGCAGTATTTT
CDR3 protein: CATSRGQGTDTQYF

V gene: TRBV28
clone size: .
D gene: TRBD1
CDR3 length: 15
J gene: TRBJ2-3
CDR3 DNA: TGTGCCAGCAGGGTAGGACAGGGGGCAACAGATACGCAGTATTTT
CDR3 protein: CASRVGQGATDTQYF

V gene: TRBV2
clone size: .
D gene: .
CDR3 length: 13
J gene: TRBJ1-2
CDR3 DNA: TGTGCCAGCAGTGAACGCATGTACGGTGGCTACACCTTC
CDR3 protein: CASSERMYGGYTF

V gene: TRBV7-9
clone size: .
D gene: TRBD1
CDR3 length: 15
J gene: TRBJ2-7
CDR3 DNA: TGTGCCAGCAGCCAATGGACAGGGCCGGGCTACGAGCAGTACTTC
CDR3 protein: CASSQWTGPGYEQYF

V gene: TRBV7-2
clone size: .
D gene: .
CDR3 length: 13
J gene: TRBJ2-2
CDR3 DNA: TGTGCCAGCAGCAAACCTAGAACCGGGGAGCTGTTTTTT
CDR3 protein: CASSKPRTGELFF